This T cell receptor beta chain comes out of a study of shared clonotypes between healthy human individuals. Study-level background: The study enrolled two women and three men aged 18 to 49. Broader study findings: Clonotypes shared by all four sorted-subset donors had higher generation probabilities than non-shared clonotypes.

The method was immunoSEQ multiplex PCR; TCRdb's version includes in-frame clones alone and lacks a portion of them. This table holds around 1,100,000 clones, approximately 80% found once. V lost 4 bases to trimming and J lost 7 bases; unmatched junction nucleotides: 5. Per germline, CDR1 MDHEN and CDR2 SYDVKM. This CDR3 spans 16 amino acids. This clone was recorded once. No antigen is known for it. Sequences were obtained from memory CD4+ T cells from PBMCs. The subset: CD45RA-negative fraction. The clonotype originates from a man aged 18 to 29 in good health. Some clones in this sample may be carry-over from other donors' samples. This rearrangement joins TRBV28 to TRBJ2-1; 15 nucleotides line up with TRBD2. The CDR3 DNA reads TGTGCCAGCAGTTCGACGGGACTAGCGGGAGGAAATGAGCAGTTCTTC. This codes for CASSSTGLAGGNEQFF.